These T cell receptor beta chains were read from a single sample in a study of control samples from healthy donors and cancer patients. Clones were read by immunoSEQ multiplex PCR, and TCRdb kept only the in-frame ones, dropping some. The sample includes around 42,000 clones, over 80% seen only once; the top ten take over 45%. The sample was blood. The source is a man between 60 and 75 years old in good health. Both conserved end residues are trimmed from each CDR3.

V,J,CDR3
TRBV28,TRBJ2-1,ASSPQGRSYNEQF
TRBV5-8,TRBJ2-1,ASSAGTSAYNEQF
TRBV30,TRBJ2-6,AWSITGAGANVLT
TRBV27,TRBJ2-1,ASSYYQGQRRREQF
TRBV4-3,TRBJ1-6,ASSQGPGFNSPLH
TRBV29-1,TRBJ2-3,SSGDRAGGRALDTQY
TRBV24-1,TRBJ2-3,ATSDISGGRDTQY
TRBV5-6,TRBJ1-1,ASSPGRLMNTEAF
TRBV3-1/TRBV3-2,TRBJ2-7,ASSPLAGAYEQY
TRBV7-8,TRBJ1-1,ASGTRGVSTEAF
TRBV10-3,TRBJ2-4,AISPTGGIGKNIQY
TRBV29-1,TRBJ1-1,SVVGQLNTEAF
TRBV5-4,TRBJ2-1,ASSTGARSLREDEQF
TRBV30,TRBJ1-5,AWSVGGAFDQPQH
TRBV27,TRBJ2-7,ASSTLRTSGAYEQY
TRBV4-3,TRBJ2-7,ASSQVIGASYEQY
TRBV7-9,TRBJ1-2,ASTHGRDSRTYGYT
TRBV28,TRBJ2-7,ASSLRGGSGSYEQY
TRBV11-2,TRBJ1-3,ASSAGTVSSGNTIY
TRBV28,TRBJ1-6,ASRGPGGGYNSPLH
TRBV15,TRBJ2-3,ATREGGPTDTQY
TRBV19,TRBJ1-5,ASSIHDRGRGNQPQH
TRBV4-1,TRBJ1-5,ASSQESGFGPQH
TRBV7-8,TRBJ1-5,ASSPKSNSNQPQH
TRBV25-1,TRBJ2-5,ASSEPRQGQETQY
TRBV2,TRBJ2-2,ASSSSGGPPGELF
TRBV21-1,TRBJ2-7,ASSLGAAVTFYEQY
TRBV20-1,TRBJ1-6,SASQVFPASGNSPLH
TRBV5-1,TRBJ1-4,ASSLRRGEGTNEKLF
TRBV4-1,TRBJ1-2,ASSQEATTNYGYT
TRBV7-2,TRBJ1-1,ASSSQGNLNTEAF
TRBV28,TRBJ2-3,ASSSTAASGSAHTQY
TRBV21-1,TRBJ1-2,ASKYKTGSYGYT
TRBV5-3,TRBJ2-3,ARSLRMALGTDTQY
TRBV27,TRBJ2-1,ASSSPRSSYNEQF
TRBV5-8,TRBJ2-2,ASKRVGELF
TRBV7-2,TRBJ1-1,ASSLDKIRGGFVNTEAF
TRBV7-2,TRBJ2-1,ASSRDRGQDEQF
TRBV24-1,TRBJ1-5,ATSPGAGSNQPQH
TRBV28,TRBJ1-1,ASLRQGGTEAF